This T cell receptor beta chain was retrieved from a study of regulatory T cells in long-lasting Graves disease. As to time point: newly diagnosed GD, antithyroid drugs for less than 3 months. TCR sequences were obtained from RNA taken from PBMCs. Each patient gave 7.5 to 9 milliliters of EDTA-anticoagulated peripheral blood. V was clipped by 6 bases and J by 2 bases, with 17 bases between them. Germline assignment: CDR1 PRHDT and CDR2 FYEKMQ (reference sequence). The length of the CDR3 is 15 residues. iRepertoire HTBI primers and Arm-PCR of CDR3 regions built TCR beta libraries. TCRdb passed the multiplex PCR reads through MiXCR, listing each CDR3 protein once. The sample has 580,000 or so distinct CDR3 sequences; 15% to 20% are singletons. Another study also made use of these data, one on T cells in Graves' hyperthyroidism and ophthalmopathy.

This chain connects TRBV13 to TRBJ2-7, with a weak D call TRBD1 (6 bases). The receptor was isolated from a man between 18 and 35 years old with Graves disease. Sequences were derived from peripheral blood mononuclear cells (PBMCs), sampled at new diagnosis, from a patient treated with antithyroid drugs. This chain's CDR3 is CASRRTGTLTYEQYF. In DNA form, the CDR3 reads TGTGCCAGCAGAAGAACCGGGACACTAACCTACGAGCAGTACTTC.